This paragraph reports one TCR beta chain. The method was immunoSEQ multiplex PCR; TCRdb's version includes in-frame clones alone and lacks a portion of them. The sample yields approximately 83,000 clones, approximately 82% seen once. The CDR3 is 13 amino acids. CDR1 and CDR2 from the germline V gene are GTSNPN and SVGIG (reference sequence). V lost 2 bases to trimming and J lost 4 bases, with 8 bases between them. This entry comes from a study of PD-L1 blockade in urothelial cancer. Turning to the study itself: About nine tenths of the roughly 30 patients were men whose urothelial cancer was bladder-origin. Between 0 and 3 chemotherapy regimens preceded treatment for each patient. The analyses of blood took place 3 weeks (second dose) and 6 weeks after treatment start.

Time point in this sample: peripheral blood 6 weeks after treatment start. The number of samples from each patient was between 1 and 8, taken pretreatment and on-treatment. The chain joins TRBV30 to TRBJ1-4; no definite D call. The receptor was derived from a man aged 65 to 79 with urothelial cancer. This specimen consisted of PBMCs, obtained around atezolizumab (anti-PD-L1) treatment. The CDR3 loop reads CAWSTTINEKLFF. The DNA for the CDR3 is TGTGCCTGGAGTACCACTATTAATGAAAAACTGTTTTTT.